This T cell receptor beta chain was recovered during a study of Ad26.COV2.S vaccination and SARS-CoV-2 variants. The overall study: The study gave Ad26.COV2.S intramuscularly, once or twice 56 days apart.

Measured with immunoSEQ multiplex PCR; TCRdb has only the in-frame clones, and not every one. Of about 480,000 clones listed, 70% to 90% are singletons. Concerning this clone itself: This sample includes further DNA sequences coding for the same CDR3.

The CDR3 extends over 12 amino acids. Between the trimmed V and J ends, which lost 1 base and 7 bases, there was a span of 5 bases. Germline loops: CDR1 LNHDA, CDR2 SQIVND (reference sequence). Treatment: roughly 18 received Ad26.COV2.S at low or high dose, single or two shots; several received placebo; per-sample allocation not given. Repertoires come from day 63 after the first vaccine or placebo injection. The receptor was derived from a person between 18 and 60 years old who received the Ad26.COV2.S COVID-19 vaccine or a placebo. Specimen: peripheral blood, collected in a trial of Ad26.COV2.S vaccine versus placebo. The genes are TRBV19 and TRBJ1-5; D call uncertain. The CDR3 spells CASSIVGQPQHF. Written as DNA, the CDR3 is TGTGCCAGTAGTATAGTTGGCCAGCCCCAGCATTTT. Full variable domain (outside the CDR3, taken from reference TRBV19 and TRBJ1-5): DGGITQSPKYLFRKEGQNVTLSCEQNLNHDAMYWYRQDPGQGLRLIYYSQIVNDFQKGDIAEGYSVSREKKESFPLTVTSAQKNPTAFYLCASSIVGQPQHFGDGTRLSIL.